This TCR beta chain stems from a study of cytomegalovirus exposure and HLA in healthy donors. Study-wide points: Upon later analysis, TCR association rates were observed to vary by HLA locus, being highest for DRB1 and lowest for HLA-C.

Primers included in the PCR were 60 Vbeta and 13 Jbeta primers. Data came from immunoSEQ multiplex PCR; TCRdb stores just in-frame clones and leaves some out. This sample has 150,000 or so clones, with approximately 85% found just once. This clone was observed a handful of times. Its specificity is not known. Losses at the gene ends were 7 bases for V and 3 bases for J; bases not matched to a gene: 13. Germline values: CDR1 SGHRS, CDR2 YFSETQ. This CDR3 is built from 16 residues. The chain carries TRBV5-1 and TRBJ1-2; 9 bases are shared with TRBD1. Sequencing was carried out using PBMCs. The source is a man aged 18 to 35 in good health and CMV-seropositive. CDR3 sequence reads: CASGKSPGQGDYGYTF. Here the CDR3 DNA reads TGCGCCAGCGGAAAATCACCGGGACAGGGTGACTATGGCTACACCTTC.